One sample yielded the 15 T cell receptor beta chains listed below, sequenced in a study of T cell repertoires in cytomegalovirus infection. TCRdb re-called the reads through MiXCR, storing one row per CDR3 protein. This sample has a few hundred thousand distinct CDR3 sequences, with roughly an eighth found just once. Sequenced input: PBMCs. Receptor source: a human donor in good health (CMV status not recorded). Some clones in this sample may be carry-over from other donors' samples.

The chain recombines TRBV29-1 with TRBJ1-2; D remains ambiguous. CDR1 is SQVTM, CDR2 ANQGSEA, per germline. V was pared by 7 bases and J by 2 bases, with 11 bases between. This CDR3 has 12 residues. CDR3 DNA: TGCAGCGCTATTACAGACAACTATGGCTACACCTTC. Translation: CSAITDNYGYTF.

Many counts were recorded for this clonotype. This sequence joins TRBV6-2 or TRBV6-3 and TRBJ2-7, with 9 bases identical to TRBD2. The CDR3 sequence is 15 residues long. The ends lost 2 bases at V and 2 bases at J; junction bases unmatched: 4. The V gene's germline CDR1 is MNHEY and CDR2 SVGEGT. The CDR3 here is CASSYRAGGPYEQYF. The CDR3 DNA reads as TGTGCCAGCAGTTACAGGGCGGGAGGGCCCTACGAGCAGTACTTC.

This clonotype came up many times. The chain couples TRBV7-8 to TRBJ2-3; 8 bases line up with TRBD2. The germline gives CDR1 SGHVS, CDR2 FQNEAQ. The CDR3 contains 16 residues. The trim removed 1 base at V and 6 bases at J, leaving 9 bases unmatched. The DNA of the CDR3 is TGTGCCAGCAGCTTAGAGGTAGCGGGGAGCCAGGATACGCAGTATTTT. Translated: CASSLEVAGSQDTQYF.

There are a few counts of this clonotype. The chain combines TRBV20-1 with TRBJ2-7; D is undetermined. The CDR3 sequence is 13 residues long. V lost 0 bases and J 0 bases, leaving 6 bases between the germline ends. The germline V gene encodes CDR1 DFQATT and CDR2 SNEGSKA (reference sequence). For the CDR3, the DNA is TGCAGTGCTAGAGATACACGCTCCTACGAGCAGTACTTC. Encoded protein: CSARDTRSYEQYF.

The V and J genes are TRBV5-1 and TRBJ2-2; D not resolved. The germline gives CDR1 SGHRS, CDR2 YFSETQ. Trimming removed 2 bases from V and 3 bases from J, with 5 bases in between. This CDR3 is 13 amino acids long. CDR3 in DNA: TGCGCCAGCAGCTTCCTTGACACCGGGGAGCTGTTTTTT. This encodes CASSFLDTGELFF.

This clonotype showed up many times. This chain uses TRBV7-9 with TRBJ2-7, with D tentatively TRBD1 or TRBD2 (7 bases each). Germline V gene lookup returns CDR1 SEHNR and CDR2 FQNEAQ (reference sequence). The CDR3 has 14 amino acids. With 5 bases removed from V and 4 bases from J, the gap between germline ends came to 15 bases. The CDR3 protein is CASSPGGAVYEQYF. The CDR3 DNA reads as TGTGCCAGCAGCCCAGGGGGGGCGGTGTACGAGCAGTACTTC.

The chain combines TRBV5-4 with TRBJ1-3; perhaps TRBD1 as D (5 bases). Germline loops: CDR1 SGHNT, CDR2 YYREEE (reference sequence). Trimming left V 10 bases short and J 0 bases short, with 8 bases between. The CDR3 runs to 12 residues. CDR3 sequence reads: CALGDSGNTIYF. The CDR3 DNA follows: TGTGCCCTGGGGGACTCTGGAAACACCATATATTTT.

This clonotype came up many times. The chain carries TRBV6-2 or TRBV6-3 and TRBJ2-3; D call uncertain. This CDR3 is built from 14 residues. Trimming pared 2 bases from V and 4 bases from J, leaving 10 bases between. Germline V CDR1 and CDR2: MNHEY, SVGEGT. CDR3 amino acids: CASSYALSADTQYF. CDR3 DNA sequence: TGTGCCAGCAGTTACGCGTTATCCGCAGATACGCAGTATTTT.

In its sample, this clonotype was seen a few times. The chain recombines TRBV20-1 with TRBJ2-1; 8 positions match TRBD2. The trim removed 1 base at V and 0 bases at J, leaving 2 bases unmatched. The CDR3 runs 15 residues. The V gene's germline CDR1 is DFQATT and CDR2 SNEGSKA (reference sequence). CDR3 protein: CSARALAGSYNEQFF. The CDR3 DNA reads TGCAGTGCTAGAGCCCTAGCGGGCTCCTACAATGAGCAGTTCTTC.

In its sample, this clonotype was seen a few times. In nucleotides, the CDR3 is TGCAGTGCTAGAGTGGACAGAATCACCGGGGAGCTGTTTTTT. Translated: CSARVDRITGELFF. The chain couples TRBV20-1 to TRBJ2-2, with TRBD1 as a possible D gene (6 bases). V was shortened by 1 base and J by 4 bases, with 10 bases between the two germline ends. CDR3 length: 14 amino acids. Germline CDR1 is DFQATT and CDR2 is SNEGSKA (reference sequence).

This clonotype has at least ten counts. The chain has TRBV28 and TRBJ1-4; 7 nucleotides line up with TRBD1. Germline V gene sequence: CDR1 MDHEN, CDR2 SYDVKM. V shed 6 bases and J 7 bases; nucleotides not matched to a gene: 5. The CDR3 extends over 13 amino acids. The CDR3 nucleotides read TGTGCCAGCAGGGAGACAGGGACTGAAAAACTGTTTTTT. Translation gives CASRETGTEKLFF.

The chain links TRBV28 to TRBJ2-7; a weak D match, TRBD2 (5 bases). Trimming pared 7 bases from V and 0 bases from J, leaving 10 bases between. CDR1 and CDR2 (germline): MDHEN, SYDVKM. The CDR3 is 13 amino acids. The CDR3 is CASNPTSSYEQYF. The CDR3 DNA reads TGTGCCAGCAATCCAACTAGCTCCTACGAGCAGTACTTC.

In this sample, this clonotype turned up a few times. V is TRBV10-1 and J is TRBJ1-1; D is ambiguous. This CDR3 is 14 amino acids long. V was cut by 3 bases and J by 0 bases, with 8 bases left in between. Per germline, CDR1 WNHNN and CDR2 SYGVQD (reference sequence). The chain's CDR3 is CASSEGPMNTEAFF. DNA of the CDR3: TGCGCCAGCAGTGAAGGGCCTATGAACACTGAAGCTTTCTTT.

The table lists this clonotype with a few counts. This chain connects TRBV28 to TRBJ1-5, with no clear D. Germline V gene sequence: CDR1 MDHEN, CDR2 SYDVKM. This CDR3 comprises 14 residues. Trimming stripped 3 bases from V and 3 bases from J, with 9 bases between. In DNA form, the CDR3 reads TGTGCCAGCAGTTTGGGGTTAAACAATCAGCCCCAGCATTTT. Encoded protein: CASSLGLNNQPQHF. The whole variable domain, filled in from reference TRBV28 and TRBJ1-5, reads DVKVTQSSRYLVKRTGEKVFLECVQDMDHENMFWYRQDPGLGLRLIYFSYDVKMKEKGDIPEGYSVSREKKERFSLILESASTNQTSMYLCASSLGLNNQPQHFGDGTRLSIL.

This clonotype was detected many times. V and J are TRBV7-2 and TRBJ2-7, with 9 bases matching TRBD2. This CDR3 comprises 15 residues. The germline V gene has CDR1 SGHTA and CDR2 FQGNSA. Trimming at V came to 3 bases and at J to 4 bases, leaving 7 bases not matched to a gene. CDR3 bases: TGTGCCAGCAGCTTGTCTAGCGGGAACTCTTACGAGCAGTACTTC. This translates into CASSLSSGNSYEQYF.